These 13 T cell receptor beta chains were all obtained from the same sample, sequenced in a study of response to subunit inactivated influenza vaccine. MiXCR, applied by TCRdb to the RT-PCR reads, yields one record per CDR3 protein. The sample lists some 640,000 distinct CDR3 sequences; roughly 13% were seen once. This specimen was PBMCs from blood, taken roughly 15 days before vaccination. These receptors were obtained from a man aged 45-65 years who received an inactivated influenza vaccine.

This clonotype was counted between two and nine times. The J gene is TRBJ2-1, the V gene TRBV4-2; D perhaps matches TRBD2 (5 bases). The V gene lost 0 bases and the J gene lost 10 bases, with 13 bases spanning the gap. The length of the CDR3 is 14 residues. The germline V gene has CDR1 LGHNA and CDR2 YNFKEQ. The CDR3 loop reads CASSQDDAGREQFF. In nucleotides, the CDR3 is TGTGCCAGCAGCCAAGATGACGCGGGCCGGGAGCAGTTCTTC.

This clonotype showed up just a few times. This chain connects TRBV12-3 or TRBV12-4 to TRBJ2-7; D call uncertain. The CDR3 loop spans 14 amino acids. With 6 bases removed from V and 3 bases from J, the gap between germline ends came to 15 bases. In nucleotides, the CDR3 is TGTGCCAGCAGCGCCGGGTCGCTTGTCTACGAGCAGTACTTC. Translation: CASSAGSLVYEQYF.

This clonotype was detected a few times. The gene calls are TRBV4-3 and TRBJ1-2; D might be TRBD1 (6 bases). V was trimmed by 0 bases and J by 5 bases, leaving 13 bases between them. The germline CDR1 and CDR2 sequences are LGHNA and YSLEER. CDR3 length equals 15 residues. The CDR3 sequence: CASSQDEVGAYGYTF. DNA of the CDR3: TGCGCCAGCAGCCAAGATGAGGTGGGGGCTTATGGCTACACCTTC.

This clonotype was recorded a few times. The V gene is TRBV20-1, the J gene TRBJ1-5; D is unresolved. V was clipped by 4 bases and J by 5 bases, with 12 bases between them. The CDR3 is 13 amino acids. Germline CDR1 is DFQATT and CDR2 is SNEGSKA (reference sequence). The CDR3 region is CSAISRVDQPQHF. In nucleotides, the CDR3 is TGCAGTGCTATATCGCGGGTCGATCAGCCCCAGCATTTT.

This sequence joins TRBV29-1 and TRBJ1-1; a weak D match, TRBD1 (5 bases). The CDR3 is made up of 12 amino acids. Deletions cut 4 bases from V and 5 bases from J, with 11 bases between. From germline, CDR1 is SQVTM and CDR2 ANQGSEA. The CDR3 DNA reads TGCAGCGTTGCTGGGGGGGGGACTGAAGCTTTCTTT. It codes for CSVAGGGTEAFF.

This clonotype was seen more than once but under ten times. This rearrangement joins TRBV5-6 to TRBJ2-7; D is uncertain. Germline lookup yields CDR1 SGHDT and CDR2 YYEEEE. This CDR3 has 15 amino acids. V lost 0 bases and J lost 2, with 12 bases in between. The CDR3 protein is CASSLDPRMTYEQYF. CDR3 DNA: TGTGCCAGCAGCTTGGATCCGCGGATGACCTACGAGCAGTACTTC.

Here the CDR3 DNA reads TGCGCCAGCAAAACCGGGACGGGCTACAATGAGCAGTTCTTC. It encodes CASKTGTGYNEQFF. This chain uses TRBV5-1 with TRBJ2-1; either TRBD1 or TRBD2 may fit D (5 bases each). The V gene's germline CDR1 is SGHRS and CDR2 YFSETQ. The ends were cut back, 6 bases at V and 3 bases at J, with 13 bases in the middle. The CDR3 contains 14 residues.

This clonotype was observed a handful of times. The chain has TRBV5-1 and TRBJ2-2, with D hard to call. Germline CDR1 is SGHRS and CDR2 is YFSETQ. V lost 2 bases to trimming and J lost 6 bases, with 11 bases between them. This CDR3 is built from 14 residues. The CDR3 spells CASSFRGDSGELFF. DNA for the CDR3: TGCGCCAGCAGCTTCCGAGGAGACTCCGGGGAGCTGTTTTTT.

This clonotype has more than one count but fewer than ten. V is TRBV5-1 and J is TRBJ2-1; 8 bases line up with TRBD2. V was clipped by 2 bases and J by 8 bases; unmatched bases: 6. There are 14 residues in the CDR3. Germline V lookup: CDR1 SGHRS, CDR2 YFSETQ. The DNA of the CDR3 is TGCGCCAGCAGCTTCCGGGGGGGCCGTGATGAGCAGTTCTTC. Encoded protein: CASSFRGGRDEQFF.

This clonotype occurred a few times. The chain is built from TRBV14 and TRBJ2-5, with 12 bases lining up with TRBD2. Germline V gene lookup returns CDR1 SGHDN and CDR2 FVKESK. The CDR3 totals 18 residues. Trimming cost V 3 bases and J 0 bases; bases outside gene matches: 8. The DNA for the CDR3 is TGTGCCAGCAGCCAGGTACGACTAGCGGGAGCGTACCAAGAGACCCAGTACTTC. Its protein is CASSQVRLAGAYQETQYF.

This clonotype has only one observation. The chain employs TRBV7-9 and TRBJ2-5, with TRBD2 as a possible D gene (5 bases). Germline V lookup: CDR1 SEHNR, CDR2 FQNEAQ (reference sequence). V shed 5 bases and J shed 9 bases, with 16 bases lying between them. CDR3 length: 13 residues. This chain's CDR3 is CASSLPGLGSQYF. The CDR3 DNA reads TGTGCCAGCAGCCTCCCGGGGTTAGGGTCCCAGTACTTC. Supplemented by reference TRBV7-9 and TRBJ2-5, the full variable domain reads DTGVSQNPRHKITKRGQNVTFRCDPISEHNRLYWYRQTLGQGPEFLTYFQNEAQLEKSRLLSDRFSAERPKGSFSTLEIQRTEQGDSAMYLCASSLPGLGSQYFGPGTRLLVL.

V is TRBV7-8 and J is TRBJ2-5; D possibly corresponds to TRBD1 (6 bases). CDR3 length equals 16 residues. CDR1 and CDR2 from the germline V gene are SGHVS and FQNEAQ. V shed 6 bases and J shed 1 base, with 18 bases lying between them. CDR3 amino acids: CASRIRRTDSQETQYF. The CDR3 DNA reads as TGTGCCAGCAGAATACGTCGCACGGACAGCCAAGAGACCCAGTACTTC.

This sequence joins TRBV18 and TRBJ2-3; D may match TRBD1 or TRBD2 (6 bases each). Germline lookup yields CDR1 KGHSH and CDR2 LQKENI. This CDR3 is built from 16 residues. V shed 3 bases and J shed 0 bases, with 13 bases lying between them. The CDR3 coding sequence is TGTGCCAGCTCACCGATCCGGGGGCGGAGCACAGATACGCAGTATTTT. Protein sequence: CASSPIRGRSTDTQYF.